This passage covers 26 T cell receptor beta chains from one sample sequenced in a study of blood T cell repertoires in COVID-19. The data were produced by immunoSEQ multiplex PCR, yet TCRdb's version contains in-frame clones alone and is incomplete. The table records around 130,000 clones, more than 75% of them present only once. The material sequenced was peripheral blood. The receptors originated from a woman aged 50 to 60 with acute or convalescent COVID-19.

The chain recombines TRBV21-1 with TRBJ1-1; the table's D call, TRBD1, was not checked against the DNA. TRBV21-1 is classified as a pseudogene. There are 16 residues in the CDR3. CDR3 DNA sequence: TGTGCCAGCAGCAAAGCCAGGGGGAATAGGGGCACTGAAGCTTTCTTT. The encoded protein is CASSKARGNRGTEAFF.

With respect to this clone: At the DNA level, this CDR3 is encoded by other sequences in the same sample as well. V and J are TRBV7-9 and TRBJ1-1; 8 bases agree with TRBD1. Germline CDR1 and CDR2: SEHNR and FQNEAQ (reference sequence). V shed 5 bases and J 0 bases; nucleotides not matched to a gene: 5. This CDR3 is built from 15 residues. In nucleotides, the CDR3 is TGTGCCAGCAGCCCTCGACAGGGGATGAACACTGAAGCTTTCTTT. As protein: CASSPRQGMNTEAFF.

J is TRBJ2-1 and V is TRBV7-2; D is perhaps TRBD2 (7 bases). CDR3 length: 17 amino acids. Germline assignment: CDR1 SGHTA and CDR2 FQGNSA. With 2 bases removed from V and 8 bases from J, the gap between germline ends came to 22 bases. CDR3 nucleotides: TGTGCCAGCAGCTTATACGGACAGCGGGACCGAGACGATGAGCAGTTCTTC. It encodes CASSLYGQRDRDDEQFF.

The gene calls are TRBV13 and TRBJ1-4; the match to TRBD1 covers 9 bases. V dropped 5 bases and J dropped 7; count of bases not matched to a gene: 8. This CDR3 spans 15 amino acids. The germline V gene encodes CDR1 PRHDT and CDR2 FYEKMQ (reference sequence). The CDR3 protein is CASSPGTGPGEKLFF. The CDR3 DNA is TGTGCCAGCAGCCCCGGGACAGGGCCGGGTGAAAAACTGTTTTTT.

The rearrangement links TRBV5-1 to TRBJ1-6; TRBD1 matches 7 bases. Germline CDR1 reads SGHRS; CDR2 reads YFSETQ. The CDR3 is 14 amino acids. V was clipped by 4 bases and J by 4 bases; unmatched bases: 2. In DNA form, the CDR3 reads TGCGCCAGCAGCCGACAGGGATATAATTCACCCCTCCACTTT. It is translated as CASSRQGYNSPLHF.

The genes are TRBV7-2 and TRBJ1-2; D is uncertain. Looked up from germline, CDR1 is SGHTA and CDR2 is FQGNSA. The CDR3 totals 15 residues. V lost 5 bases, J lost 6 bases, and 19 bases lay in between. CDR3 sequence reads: CASSPPFGERNGYTF. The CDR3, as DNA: TGTGCCAGCAGCCCGCCTTTTGGGGAGAGGAATGGCTACACCTTC.

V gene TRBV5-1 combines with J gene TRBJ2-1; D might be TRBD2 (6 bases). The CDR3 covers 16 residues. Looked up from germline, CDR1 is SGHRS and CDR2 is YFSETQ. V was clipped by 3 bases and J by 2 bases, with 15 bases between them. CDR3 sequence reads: CASSSDGSVPYNEQFF. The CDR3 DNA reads TGCGCCAGCAGCTCGGACGGGAGTGTCCCCTACAATGAGCAGTTCTTC.

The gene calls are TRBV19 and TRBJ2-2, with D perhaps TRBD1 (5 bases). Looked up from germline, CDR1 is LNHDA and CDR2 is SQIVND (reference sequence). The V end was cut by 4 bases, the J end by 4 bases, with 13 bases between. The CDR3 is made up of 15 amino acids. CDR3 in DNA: TGTGCCAGTAGTAGCCAGGGCGGCGGCACCGGGGAGCTGTTTTTT. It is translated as CASSSQGGGTGELFF.

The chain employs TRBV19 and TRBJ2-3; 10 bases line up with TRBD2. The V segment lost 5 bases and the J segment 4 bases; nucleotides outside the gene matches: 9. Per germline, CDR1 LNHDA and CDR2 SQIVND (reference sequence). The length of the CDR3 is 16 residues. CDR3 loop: CASSFLSSGSADTQYF. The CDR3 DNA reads TGTGCCAGTAGTTTCCTCTCTAGCGGGAGTGCAGATACGCAGTATTTT.

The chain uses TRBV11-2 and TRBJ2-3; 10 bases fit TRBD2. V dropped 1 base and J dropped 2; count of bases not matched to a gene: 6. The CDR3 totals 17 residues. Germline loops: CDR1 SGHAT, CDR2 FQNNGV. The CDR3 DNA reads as TGTGCCAGCAGCTTAGGGCTAGCGGGGGCCTACACAGATACGCAGTATTTT. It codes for CASSLGLAGAYTDTQYF.

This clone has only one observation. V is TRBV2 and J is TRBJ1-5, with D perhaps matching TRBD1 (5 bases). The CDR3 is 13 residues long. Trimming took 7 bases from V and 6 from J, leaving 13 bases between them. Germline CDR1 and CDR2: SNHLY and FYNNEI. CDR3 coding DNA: TGTGCCAGCATATCCAGGGTTGGTCAGCCCCAGCATTTT. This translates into CASISRVGQPQHF.

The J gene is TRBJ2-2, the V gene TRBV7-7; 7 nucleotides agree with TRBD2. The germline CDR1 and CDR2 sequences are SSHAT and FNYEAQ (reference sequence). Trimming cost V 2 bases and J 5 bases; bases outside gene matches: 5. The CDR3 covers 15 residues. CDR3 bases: TGTGCCAGCAGCTTAAATGCGGGGGATACCGGGGAGCTGTTTTTT. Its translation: CASSLNAGDTGELFF.

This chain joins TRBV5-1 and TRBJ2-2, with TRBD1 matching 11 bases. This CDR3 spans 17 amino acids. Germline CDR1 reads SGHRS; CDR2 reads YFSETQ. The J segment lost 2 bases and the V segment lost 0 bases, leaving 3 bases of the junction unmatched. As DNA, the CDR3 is TGCGCCAGCAGCTTGGCCAGGACAGGGGGCAACACCGGGGAGCTGTTTTTT. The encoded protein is CASSLARTGGNTGELFF. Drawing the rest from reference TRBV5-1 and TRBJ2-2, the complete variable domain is KAGVTQTPRYLIKTRGQQVTLSCSPISGHRSVSWYQQTPGQGLQFLFEYFSETQRNKGNFPGRFSGRQFSNSRSEMNVSTLELGDSALYLCASSLARTGGNTGELFFGEGSRLTVL.

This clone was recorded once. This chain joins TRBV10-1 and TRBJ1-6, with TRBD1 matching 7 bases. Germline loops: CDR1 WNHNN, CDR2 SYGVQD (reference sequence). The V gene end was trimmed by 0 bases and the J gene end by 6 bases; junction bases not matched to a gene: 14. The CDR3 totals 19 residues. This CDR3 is CASSESTQPQGKPNSPLHF. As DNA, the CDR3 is TGCGCCAGCAGTGAGTCGACCCAACCACAGGGGAAACCTAATTCACCCCTCCACTTT.

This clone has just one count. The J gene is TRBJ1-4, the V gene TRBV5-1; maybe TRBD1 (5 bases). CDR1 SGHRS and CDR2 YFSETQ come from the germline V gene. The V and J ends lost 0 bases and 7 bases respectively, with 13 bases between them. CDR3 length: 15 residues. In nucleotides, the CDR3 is TGCGCCAGCAGCTTGGTGGGCAGGGAATTTGAAAAACTGTTTTTT. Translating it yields CASSLVGREFEKLFF.

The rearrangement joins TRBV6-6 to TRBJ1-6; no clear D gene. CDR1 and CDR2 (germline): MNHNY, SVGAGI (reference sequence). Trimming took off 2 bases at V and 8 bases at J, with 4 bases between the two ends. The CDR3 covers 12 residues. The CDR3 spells CASSYGYSPLHF. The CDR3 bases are TGTGCCAGCAGTTACGGCTATTCACCCCTCCACTTT.

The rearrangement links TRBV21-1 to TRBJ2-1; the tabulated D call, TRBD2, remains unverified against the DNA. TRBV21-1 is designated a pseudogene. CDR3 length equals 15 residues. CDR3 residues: CASSKGLADYNEQFF. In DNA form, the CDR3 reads TGTGCCAGCTCTAAAGGACTAGCGGACTACAATGAGCAGTTCTTC.

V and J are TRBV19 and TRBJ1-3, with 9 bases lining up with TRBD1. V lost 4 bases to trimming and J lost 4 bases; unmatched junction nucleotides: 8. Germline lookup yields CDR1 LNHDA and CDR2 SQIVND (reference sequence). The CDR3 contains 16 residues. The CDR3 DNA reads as TGTGCCAGTAGTACGCCACAGGGGGCGAGAGGAAACACCATATATTTT. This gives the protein CASSTPQGARGNTIYF.

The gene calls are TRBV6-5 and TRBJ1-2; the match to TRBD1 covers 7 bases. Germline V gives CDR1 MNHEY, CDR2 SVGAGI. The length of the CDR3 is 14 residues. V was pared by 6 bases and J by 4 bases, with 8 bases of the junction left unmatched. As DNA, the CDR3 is TGTGCCAGCAGCTACCGACAGGGCGCCTATGGCTACACCTTC. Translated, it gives CASSYRQGAYGYTF.

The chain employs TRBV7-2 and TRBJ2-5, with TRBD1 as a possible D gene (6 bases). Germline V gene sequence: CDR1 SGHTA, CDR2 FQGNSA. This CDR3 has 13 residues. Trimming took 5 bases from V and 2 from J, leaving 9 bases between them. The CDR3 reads CASSVQGQETQYF. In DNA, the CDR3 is TGTGCCAGCAGCGTACAGGGACAAGAGACCCAGTACTTC. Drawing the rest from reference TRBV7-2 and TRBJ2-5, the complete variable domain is GAGVSQSPSNKVTEKGKDVELRCDPISGHTALYWYRQSLGQGLEFLIYFQGNSAPDKSGLPSDRFSAERTGGSVSTLTIQRTQQEDSAVYLCASSVQGQETQYFGPGTRLLVL.

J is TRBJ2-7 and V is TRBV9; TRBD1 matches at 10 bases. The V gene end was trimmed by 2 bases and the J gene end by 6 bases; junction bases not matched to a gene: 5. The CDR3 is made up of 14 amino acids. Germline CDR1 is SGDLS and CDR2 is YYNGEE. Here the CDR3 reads CASSVGTGAFEQYF. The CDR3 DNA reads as TGTGCCAGCAGCGTCGGGACAGGGGCCTTCGAGCAGTACTTC. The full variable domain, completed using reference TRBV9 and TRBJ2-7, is DSGVTQTPKHLITATGQRVTLRCSPRSGDLSVYWYQQSLDQGLQFLIQYYNGEERAKGNILERFSAQQFPDLHSELNLSSLELGDSALYFCASSVGTGAFEQYFGPGTRLTVT.

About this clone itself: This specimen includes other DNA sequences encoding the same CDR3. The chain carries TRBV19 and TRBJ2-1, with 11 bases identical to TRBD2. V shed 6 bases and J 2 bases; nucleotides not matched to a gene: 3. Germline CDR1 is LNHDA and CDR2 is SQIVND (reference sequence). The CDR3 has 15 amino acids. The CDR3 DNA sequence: TGTGCCAGTAGCACGACTAGCGGGACCTACAATGAGCAGTTCTTC. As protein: CASSTTSGTYNEQFF.

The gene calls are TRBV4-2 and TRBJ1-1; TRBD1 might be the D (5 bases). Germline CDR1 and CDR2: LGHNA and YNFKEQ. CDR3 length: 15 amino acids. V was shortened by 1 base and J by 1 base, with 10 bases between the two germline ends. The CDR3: CASSQVGRENTEAFF. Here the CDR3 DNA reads TGTGCCAGCAGCCAAGTGGGCAGGGAGAACACTGAAGCTTTCTTT.

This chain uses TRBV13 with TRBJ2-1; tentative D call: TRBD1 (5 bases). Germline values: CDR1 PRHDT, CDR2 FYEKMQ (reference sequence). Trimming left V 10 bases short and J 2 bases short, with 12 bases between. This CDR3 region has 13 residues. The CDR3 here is CATHQGAYNEQFF. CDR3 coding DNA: TGTGCCACCCACCAGGGTGCCTACAATGAGCAGTTCTTC.

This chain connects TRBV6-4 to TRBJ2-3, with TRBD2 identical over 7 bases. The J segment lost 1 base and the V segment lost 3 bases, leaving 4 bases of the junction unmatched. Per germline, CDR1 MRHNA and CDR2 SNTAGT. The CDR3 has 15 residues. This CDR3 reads CASSEGGGGTDTQYF. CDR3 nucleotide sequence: TGTGCCAGCAGTGAGGGCGGGGGAGGCACAGATACGCAGTATTTT.

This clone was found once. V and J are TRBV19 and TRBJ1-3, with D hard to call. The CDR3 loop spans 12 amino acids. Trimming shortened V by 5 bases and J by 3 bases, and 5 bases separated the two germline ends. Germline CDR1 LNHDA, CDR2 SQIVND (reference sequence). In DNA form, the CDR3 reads TGTGCCAGTAGTTTCAGTGGAAACACCATATATTTT. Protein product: CASSFSGNTIYF.